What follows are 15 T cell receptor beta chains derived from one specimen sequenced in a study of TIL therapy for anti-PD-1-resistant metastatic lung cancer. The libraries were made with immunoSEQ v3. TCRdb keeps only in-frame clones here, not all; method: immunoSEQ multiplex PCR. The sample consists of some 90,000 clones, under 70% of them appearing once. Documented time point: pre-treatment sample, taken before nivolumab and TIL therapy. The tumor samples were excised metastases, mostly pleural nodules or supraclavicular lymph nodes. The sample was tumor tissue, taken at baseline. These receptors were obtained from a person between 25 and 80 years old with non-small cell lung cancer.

As DNA, the CDR3 is TGTGCCAGCAGTGGGGTCGAGGGGAACACCGGGGAGCTGTTTTTT. Protein: CASSGVEGNTGELFF. This sequence joins TRBV2 and TRBJ2-2, with D maybe TRBD2 (5 bases). This CDR3 region has 15 residues. The V end lost 4 bases, the J end lost 1 base, and 10 bases lay between the germline ends. Looked up from germline, CDR1 is SNHLY and CDR2 is FYNNEI.

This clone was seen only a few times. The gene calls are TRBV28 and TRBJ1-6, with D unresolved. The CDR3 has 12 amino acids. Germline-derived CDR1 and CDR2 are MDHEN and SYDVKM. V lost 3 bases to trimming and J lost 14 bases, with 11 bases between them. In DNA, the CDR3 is TGTGCCAGCAGTTTCCTCCTGCCTACCCTCCACTTT. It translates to CASSFLLPTLHF.

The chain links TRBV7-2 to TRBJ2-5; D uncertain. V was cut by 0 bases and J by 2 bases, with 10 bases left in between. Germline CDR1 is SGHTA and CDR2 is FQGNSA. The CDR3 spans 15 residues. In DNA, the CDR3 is TGTGCCAGCAGCTTAGCCAACGTCAGGCAAGAGACCCAGTACTTC. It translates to CASSLANVRQETQYF.

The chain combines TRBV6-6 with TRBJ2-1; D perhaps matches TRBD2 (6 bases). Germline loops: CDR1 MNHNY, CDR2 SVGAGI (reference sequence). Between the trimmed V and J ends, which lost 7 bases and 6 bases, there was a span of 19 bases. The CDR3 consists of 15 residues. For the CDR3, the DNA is TGTGCCAGCACCGACATCGGAGGGCCCTCCAATGAGCAGTTCTTC. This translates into CASTDIGGPSNEQFF.

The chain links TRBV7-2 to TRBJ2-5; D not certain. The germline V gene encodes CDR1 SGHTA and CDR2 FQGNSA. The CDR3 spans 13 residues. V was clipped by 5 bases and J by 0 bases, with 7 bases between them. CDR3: CASSPPNQETQYF. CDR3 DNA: TGTGCCAGCAGCCCACCCAACCAAGAGACCCAGTACTTC.

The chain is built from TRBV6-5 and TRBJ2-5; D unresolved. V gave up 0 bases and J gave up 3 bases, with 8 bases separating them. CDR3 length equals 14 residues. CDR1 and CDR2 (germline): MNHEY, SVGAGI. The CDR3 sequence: CASSYSLLKETQYF. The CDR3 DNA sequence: TGTGCCAGCAGTTACTCGCTACTGAAAGAGACCCAGTACTTC.

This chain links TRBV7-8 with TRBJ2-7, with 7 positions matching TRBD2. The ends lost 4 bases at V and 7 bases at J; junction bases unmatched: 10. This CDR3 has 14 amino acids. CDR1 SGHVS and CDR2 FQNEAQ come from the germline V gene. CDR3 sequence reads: CASSSERGGQEQYF. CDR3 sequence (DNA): TGTGCCAGCAGCTCCGAGAGGGGAGGGCAGGAGCAGTACTTC.

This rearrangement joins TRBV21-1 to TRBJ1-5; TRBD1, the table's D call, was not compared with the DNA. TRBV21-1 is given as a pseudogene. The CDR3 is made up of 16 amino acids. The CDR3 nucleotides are TGTGCCAGCAATCCTTCCCGGACAGCAAGCAATCAGCCCCAGCATTTT. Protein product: CASNPSRTASNQPQHF.

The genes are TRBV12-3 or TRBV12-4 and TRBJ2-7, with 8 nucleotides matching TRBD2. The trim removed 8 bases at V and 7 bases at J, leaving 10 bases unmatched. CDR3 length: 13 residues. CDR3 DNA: TGTGCCAGCGCCCGAGCGGGAGCTTATGAGCAGTACTTC. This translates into CASARAGAYEQYF.

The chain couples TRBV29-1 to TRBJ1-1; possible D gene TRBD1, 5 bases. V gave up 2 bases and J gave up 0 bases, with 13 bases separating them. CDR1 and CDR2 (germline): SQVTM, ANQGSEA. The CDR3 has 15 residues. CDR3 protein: CSVERQGLMNTEAFF. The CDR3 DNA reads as TGCAGCGTTGAAAGGCAGGGACTCATGAACACTGAAGCTTTCTTT.

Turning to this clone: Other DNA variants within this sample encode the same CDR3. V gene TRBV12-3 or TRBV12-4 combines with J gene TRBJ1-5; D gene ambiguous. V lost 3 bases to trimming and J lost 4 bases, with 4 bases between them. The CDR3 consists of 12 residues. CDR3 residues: CASSFRNQPQHF. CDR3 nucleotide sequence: TGTGCCAGCAGTTTCAGGAATCAGCCCCAGCATTTT.

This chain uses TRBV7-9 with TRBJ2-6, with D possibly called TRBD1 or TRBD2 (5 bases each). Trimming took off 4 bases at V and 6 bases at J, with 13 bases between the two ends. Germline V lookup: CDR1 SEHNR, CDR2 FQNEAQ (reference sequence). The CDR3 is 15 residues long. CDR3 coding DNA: TGTGCCAGCAGCTCGAAGAGGGGTATGGCCAACGTCCTGACTTTC. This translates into CASSSKRGMANVLTF.

CDR3 DNA sequence: TGCGCCAGCAGCCAAGATTTAGGGGGATTCACAGATACGCAGTATTTT. Its translation: CASSQDLGGFTDTQYF. The V gene is TRBV4-1, the J gene TRBJ2-3; tentative D call: TRBD1 (6 bases). Germline CDR1 reads MGHRA; CDR2 reads YSYEKL. The V gene lost 0 bases and the J gene lost 2 bases, with 12 bases spanning the gap. This CDR3 is 16 amino acids long.

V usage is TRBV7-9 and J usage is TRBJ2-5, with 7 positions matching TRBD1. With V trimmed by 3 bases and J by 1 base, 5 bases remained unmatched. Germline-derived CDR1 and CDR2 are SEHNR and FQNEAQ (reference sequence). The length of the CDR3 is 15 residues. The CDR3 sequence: CASSFRGQSQETQYF. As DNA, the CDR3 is TGTGCCAGCAGCTTTCGGGGACAGAGCCAAGAGACCCAGTACTTC.

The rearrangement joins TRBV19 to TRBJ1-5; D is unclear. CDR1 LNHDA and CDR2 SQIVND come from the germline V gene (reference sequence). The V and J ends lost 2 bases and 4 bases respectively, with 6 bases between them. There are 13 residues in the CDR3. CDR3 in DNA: TGTGCCAGTAGTATAAGTACAAATCAGCCCCAGCATTTT. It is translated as CASSISTNQPQHF.